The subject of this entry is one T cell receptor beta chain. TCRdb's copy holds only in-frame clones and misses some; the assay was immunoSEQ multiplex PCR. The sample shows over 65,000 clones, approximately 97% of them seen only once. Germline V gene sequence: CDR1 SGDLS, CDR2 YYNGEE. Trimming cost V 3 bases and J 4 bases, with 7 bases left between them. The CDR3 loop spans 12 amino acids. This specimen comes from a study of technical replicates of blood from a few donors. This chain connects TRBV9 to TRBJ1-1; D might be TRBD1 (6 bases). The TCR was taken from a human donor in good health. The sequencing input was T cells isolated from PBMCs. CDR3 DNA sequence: TGTGCCAGCAGCGAAGGGGGCACTGAAGCTTTCTTT. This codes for CASSEGGTEAFF.